This entry concerns a single T cell receptor (beta chain). Antigen: not known. The data stem from a study of cytomegalovirus exposure and HLA in healthy donors. The length of the CDR3 is 15 residues. Germline assignment: CDR1 MNHNS and CDR2 SASEGT. Trimming took 10 bases from V and 1 from J; bases not matched to a gene: 9. PCR involved 60 Vbeta and 13 Jbeta primers. This table comes from immunoSEQ multiplex PCR, and its TCRdb copy is limited to in-frame clones, with some not included. Of roughly 230,000 clones detected, around 84% appear once; the ten largest clones hold roughly 0.24%. Findings and limits, study-wide: With further analysis later on, most CMV-associated TCR beta chains appeared HLA-restricted.

The receptor was isolated from a girl under 10 years old in good health and CMV-seronegative. The sample was PBMCs. The rearrangement uses TRBV6-1 and TRBJ2-2; 7 bases line up with TRBD1. The CDR3: CAILTGTVNTGELFF. The CDR3 DNA reads as TGTGCCATCCTCACCGGGACAGTGAACACCGGGGAGCTGTTTTTT.